The 3 T cell receptor beta chains below were found in one sample sequenced in a study of Graves' ophthalmopathy and Graves' hyperthyroidism. Using RNA transcripts, the TCR beta CDR3 regions were amplified. Scientists carried out first-round RT-PCR using HTBI primers and then a second-round multiplex PCR. MiXCR, applied by TCRdb to the multiplex PCR reads, yields one record per CDR3 protein. This sample yields around 470,000 distinct CDR3 sequences, of which 14% are seen a single time; over 7.5% belongs to the top ten. What was sequenced was blood. All receptors come from a woman aged 25-40 years with Graves' ophthalmopathy.

This clonotype was found many times. V usage is TRBV5-1 and J usage is TRBJ1-1; no definite D call. V was shortened by 5 bases and J by 1 base, with 9 bases between the two germline ends. CDR1 and CDR2 (germline): SGHRS, YFSETQ. There are 13 residues in the CDR3. The CDR3 nucleotides are TGCGCCAGCAGTTGGCAACAGAACACTGAAGCTTTCTTT. Translated, it gives CASSWQQNTEAFF.

This clonotype occurred many times. The CDR3, as DNA: TGTGCCAGCAGTTCACAGGGTCAAGGCGAGCAGTACTTC. This encodes CASSSQGQGEQYF. J is TRBJ2-7 and V is TRBV2, with TRBD1 as a possible D gene (6 bases). The CDR3 runs 13 residues. V was cut by 5 bases and J by 6 bases, with 14 bases left in between. From germline, CDR1 is SNHLY and CDR2 FYNNEI.

This clonotype was found many times. This chain uses TRBV12-3 or TRBV12-4 with TRBJ1-2; D remains ambiguous. The V gene lost 3 bases and the J gene lost 2 bases, with 7 bases spanning the gap. The CDR3 sequence is 13 residues long. CDR3 sequence reads: CASSFWENYGYTF. The CDR3, as DNA: TGTGCCAGCAGTTTTTGGGAAAACTATGGCTACACCTTC.